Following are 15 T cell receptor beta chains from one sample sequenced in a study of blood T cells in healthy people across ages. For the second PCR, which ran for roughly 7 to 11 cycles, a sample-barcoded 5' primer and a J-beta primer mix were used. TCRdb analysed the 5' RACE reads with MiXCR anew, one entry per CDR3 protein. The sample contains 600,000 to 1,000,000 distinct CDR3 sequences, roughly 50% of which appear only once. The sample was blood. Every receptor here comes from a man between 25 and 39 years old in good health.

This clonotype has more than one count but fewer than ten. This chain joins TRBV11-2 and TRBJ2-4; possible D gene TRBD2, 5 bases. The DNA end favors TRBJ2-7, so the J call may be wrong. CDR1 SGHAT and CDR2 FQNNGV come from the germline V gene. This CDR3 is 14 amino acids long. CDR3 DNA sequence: TGTGCCAGCAGCTGGTTTACGGGAACCTACGAGCAGTACTTC. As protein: CASSWFTGTYEQYF.

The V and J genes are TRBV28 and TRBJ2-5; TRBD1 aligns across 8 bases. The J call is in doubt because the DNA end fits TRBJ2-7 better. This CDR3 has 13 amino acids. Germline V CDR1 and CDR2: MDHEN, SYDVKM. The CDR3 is CASSSQGESEQYF. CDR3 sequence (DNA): TGTGCCAGCAGCTCACAGGGGGAGAGCGAGCAGTACTTC.

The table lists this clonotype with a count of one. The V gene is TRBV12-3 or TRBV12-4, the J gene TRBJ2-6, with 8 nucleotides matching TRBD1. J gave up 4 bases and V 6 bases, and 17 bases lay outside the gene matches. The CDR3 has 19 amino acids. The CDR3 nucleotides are TGTGCCAGCAGCCCCATCCCGGACAGGGTAAGCTCCGGGGCCAACGTCCTGACTTTC. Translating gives CASSPIPDRVSSGANVLTF.

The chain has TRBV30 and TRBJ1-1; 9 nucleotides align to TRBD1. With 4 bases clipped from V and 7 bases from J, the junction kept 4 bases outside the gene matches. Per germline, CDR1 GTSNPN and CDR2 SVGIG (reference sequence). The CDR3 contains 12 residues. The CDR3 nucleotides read TGTGCCTGGAAGGACAGGGGAAATGAAGCTTTCTTT. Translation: CAWKDRGNEAFF.

CDR3 residues: CSARGGWTSGNIQYF. The CDR3 coding sequence is TGCAGTGCTAGAGGGGGGTGGACTAGCGGAAACATTCAGTACTTC. The J gene is TRBJ2-4, the V gene TRBV20-1, with 10 positions matching TRBD2. The CDR3 has 15 residues. Trimming removed 1 base from V and 6 bases from J; junction bases left unmatched: 6. CDR1 DFQATT and CDR2 SNEGSKA come from the germline V gene (reference sequence).

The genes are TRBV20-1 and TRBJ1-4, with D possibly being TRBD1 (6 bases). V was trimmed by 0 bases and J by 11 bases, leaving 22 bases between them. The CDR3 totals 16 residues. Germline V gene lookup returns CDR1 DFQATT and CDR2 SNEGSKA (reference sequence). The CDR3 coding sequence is TGCAGTGCTAGAGATCACAACAGGGCTTCCTATACGAAACTGTTTTTT. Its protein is CSARDHNRASYTKLFF.

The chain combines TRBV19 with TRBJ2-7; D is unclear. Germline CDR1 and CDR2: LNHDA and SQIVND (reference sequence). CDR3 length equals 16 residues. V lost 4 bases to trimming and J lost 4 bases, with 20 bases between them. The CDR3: CASSRERVSLGYEQYF. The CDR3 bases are TGTGCCAGTAGTAGGGAAAGGGTATCTTTGGGATACGAGCAGTACTTC.

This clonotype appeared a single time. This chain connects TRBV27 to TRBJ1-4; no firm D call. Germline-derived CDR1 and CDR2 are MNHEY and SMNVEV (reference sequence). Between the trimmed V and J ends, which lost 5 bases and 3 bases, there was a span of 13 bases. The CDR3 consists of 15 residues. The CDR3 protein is CASSARYGANEKLFF. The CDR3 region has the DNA TGTGCCAGCAGTGCCCGGTACGGGGCTAATGAAAAACTGTTTTTT.

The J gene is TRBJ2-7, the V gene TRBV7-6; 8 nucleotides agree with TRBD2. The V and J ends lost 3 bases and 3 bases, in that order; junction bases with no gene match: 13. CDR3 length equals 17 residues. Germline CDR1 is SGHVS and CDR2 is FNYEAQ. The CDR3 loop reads CASSFGTFGRGLYEQYF. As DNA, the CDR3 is TGTGCCAGCAGCTTCGGAACATTCGGGAGGGGCCTCTACGAGCAGTACTTC.

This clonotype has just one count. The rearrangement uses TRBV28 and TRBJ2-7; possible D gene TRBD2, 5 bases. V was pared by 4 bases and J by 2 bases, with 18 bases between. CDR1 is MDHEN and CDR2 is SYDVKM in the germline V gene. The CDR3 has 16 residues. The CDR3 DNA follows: TGTGCCAGCAGTTCATCCGGGATAACCCTTACCTACGAGCAGTACTTC. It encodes CASSSSGITLTYEQYF.

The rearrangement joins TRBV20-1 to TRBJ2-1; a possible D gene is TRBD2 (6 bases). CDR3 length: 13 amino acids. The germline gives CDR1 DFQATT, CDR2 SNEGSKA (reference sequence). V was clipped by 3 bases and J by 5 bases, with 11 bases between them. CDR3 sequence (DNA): TGCAGTGCTAGGCCGGGAGCAAACAATGAGCAGTTCTTC. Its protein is CSARPGANNEQFF.

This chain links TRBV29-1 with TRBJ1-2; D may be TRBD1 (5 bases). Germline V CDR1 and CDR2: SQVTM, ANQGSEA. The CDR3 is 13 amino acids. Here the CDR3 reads CTLDKGSGYGYTF. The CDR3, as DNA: TGCACCCTCGACAAGGGGTCGGGCTATGGCTACACCTTC.

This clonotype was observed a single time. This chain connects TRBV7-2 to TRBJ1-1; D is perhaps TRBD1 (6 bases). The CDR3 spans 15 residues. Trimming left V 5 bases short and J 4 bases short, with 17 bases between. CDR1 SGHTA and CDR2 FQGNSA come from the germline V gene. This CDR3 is CASSPSSGAGTEAFF. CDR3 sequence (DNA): TGTGCCAGCAGCCCGTCGTCGGGGGCAGGCACTGAAGCTTTCTTT.

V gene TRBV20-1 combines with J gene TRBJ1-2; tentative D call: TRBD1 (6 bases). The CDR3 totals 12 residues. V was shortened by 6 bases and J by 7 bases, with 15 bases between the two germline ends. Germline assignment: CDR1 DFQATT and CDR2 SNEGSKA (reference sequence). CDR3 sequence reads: CSAQGTYGGYTF. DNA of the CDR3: TGCAGTGCCCAGGGGACTTACGGTGGCTACACCTTC.

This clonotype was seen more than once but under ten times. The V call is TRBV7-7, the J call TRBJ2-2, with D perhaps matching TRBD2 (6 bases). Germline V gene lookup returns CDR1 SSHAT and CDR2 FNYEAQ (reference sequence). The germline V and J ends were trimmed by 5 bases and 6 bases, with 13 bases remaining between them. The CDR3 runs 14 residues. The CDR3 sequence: CASSPATSSGELFF. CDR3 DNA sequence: TGTGCCAGCAGCCCTGCAACTAGCTCCGGGGAGCTGTTTTTT.